Each of the 21 T cell receptor beta chains below was sequenced from the same sample in a study of cytomegalovirus exposure and HLA in healthy donors. PCR used 60 Vbeta primers and 13 Jbeta primers. Profiling relied on immunoSEQ multiplex PCR, and the TCRdb table lists in-frame clones only, not all of them. The sample includes 120,000 to 150,000 clones, about 80% seen only once; the top ten take more than 10%. The sample consisted of PBMCs. All receptors derive from a man between 40 and 49 years old in good health and CMV-seropositive.

This chain uses TRBV4-1 with TRBJ2-7, with 9 bases fitting TRBD2. The CDR3 is 15 residues long. CDR1 is MGHRA, CDR2 YSYEKL, per germline. V gave up 3 bases and J gave up 4 bases; unmatched junction bases: 7. In DNA, the CDR3 is TGCGCCAGCAGCCAGAGCCTAGCGGGAAGTTACGAGCAGTACTTC. It yields the protein CASSQSLAGSYEQYF.

Points on this clone: The junction departs from the called germline gene at one end, perhaps through a read error. V is TRBV30 and J is TRBJ2-4; 9 bases match TRBD1. There are 17 residues in the CDR3. Germline assignment: CDR1 GTSNPN and CDR2 SVGIG (reference sequence). The CDR3: CAWSFPGTGKAKNSQYF. In DNA, the CDR3 is TGTGCCTGGAGTTTTCCCGGGACAGGGAAAGCCAAAAACAGTCAGTACTTC.

This sequence joins TRBV5-1 and TRBJ2-1, with 14 nucleotides matching TRBD2. Germline V gene data show CDR1 as SGHRS and CDR2 as YFSETQ. This CDR3 contains 15 residues. V lost 4 bases and J lost 7; bases outside the gene matches: 4. CDR3 bases: TGCGCCAGCAGCCTTGGACTAGCGGGGGGTAATGAGCAGTTCTTC. Its translation: CASSLGLAGGNEQFF.

The chain couples TRBV5-5 to TRBJ1-4; the D gene is possibly TRBD1 (6 bases). This CDR3 region has 16 residues. Germline V gene sequence: CDR1 SGHKS, CDR2 YYEKEE (reference sequence). Trimming took off 5 bases at V and 0 bases at J, with 14 bases between the two ends. CDR3 loop: CASRGLGHATNEKLFF. DNA of the CDR3: TGTGCCAGCAGGGGGCTGGGACACGCAACTAATGAAAAACTGTTTTTT.

The chain has TRBV19 and TRBJ2-7, with TRBD2 matching over 9 bases. The CDR3 has 15 residues. Germline values: CDR1 LNHDA, CDR2 SQIVND (reference sequence). Losses at the gene ends were 5 bases for V and 2 bases for J; bases not matched to a gene: 7. In DNA form, the CDR3 reads TGTGCCAGTAGTCTGGCGGGGGGGATCACCTACGAGCAGTACTTC. It encodes CASSLAGGITYEQYF.

The V gene is TRBV27, the J gene TRBJ2-4; D might be TRBD2 (5 bases). Trimming stripped 3 bases from V and 8 bases from J, with 11 bases between. Germline CDR1 reads MNHEY; CDR2 reads SMNVEV (reference sequence). The length of the CDR3 is 13 residues. The CDR3 DNA reads TGTGCCAGCAGTTTTCGGGGTAGGGACATTCAGTACTTC. Translation: CASSFRGRDIQYF.

CDR3 coding DNA: TGCGCCAGCAGCTTGAATGGGGGGAGGGATGAAAAACTGTTTTTT. Protein sequence: CASSLNGGRDEKLFF. This chain links TRBV5-1 with TRBJ1-4; perhaps TRBD1 as D (5 bases). The CDR3 runs 15 residues. CDR1 and CDR2 (germline): SGHRS, YFSETQ. The ends were cut back, 1 base at V and 6 bases at J, with 13 bases in the middle.

The rearrangement uses TRBV7-9 and TRBJ1-4; a possible D gene is TRBD1 (6 bases). The CDR3 runs 15 residues. Germline-derived CDR1 and CDR2 are SEHNR and FQNEAQ (reference sequence). The V gene lost 1 base and the J gene lost 7 bases, with 13 bases spanning the gap. Here the CDR3 DNA reads TGTGCCAGCAGCTTAGATTTGGGGGCCGGTGAAAAACTGTTTTTT. As protein: CASSLDLGAGEKLFF.

This chain connects TRBV4-1 to TRBJ2-2; D remains unclear. The CDR3 extends over 15 amino acids. V was clipped by 4 bases and J by 4 bases, with 13 bases between them. Germline V gene data show CDR1 as MGHRA and CDR2 as YSYEKL. CDR3: CASSPVQFVTGELFF. The CDR3 DNA is TGCGCCAGCAGCCCGGTACAGTTCGTCACCGGGGAGCTGTTTTTT.

The chain links TRBV9 to TRBJ2-3; D is ambiguous. The CDR3 runs 15 residues. Germline V gene lookup returns CDR1 SGDLS and CDR2 YYNGEE. V gave up 0 bases and J gave up 1 base, with 9 bases separating them. The CDR3 loop reads CASSVDWLGTDTQYF. Here the CDR3 DNA reads TGTGCCAGCAGCGTAGATTGGCTGGGCACAGATACGCAGTATTTT.

This chain connects TRBV5-5 to TRBJ1-6, with 8 bases that match TRBD1. Germline lookup yields CDR1 SGHKS and CDR2 YYEKEE (reference sequence). This CDR3 has 15 residues. With V trimmed by 3 bases and J by 7 bases, 6 bases remained unmatched. The chain's CDR3 is CASSSVTGGNSPLHF. CDR3 DNA: TGTGCCAGCAGCTCAGTAACAGGGGGGAATTCACCCCTCCACTTT.

The rearrangement links TRBV5-1 to TRBJ1-5; the match to TRBD1 covers 9 bases. The length of the CDR3 is 15 residues. Germline V gives CDR1 SGHRS, CDR2 YFSETQ. V lost 4 bases, J lost 7 bases, and 9 bases stayed unmatched. The CDR3: CASSLTGGRRQPQHF. The CDR3 DNA reads as TGCGCCAGCAGCCTCACAGGGGGCCGTCGGCAGCCCCAGCATTTT.

This chain joins TRBV29-1 and TRBJ2-7; no definite D call. The V gene's germline CDR1 is SQVTM and CDR2 ANQGSEA. There are 13 residues in the CDR3. Trimming removed 2 bases from V and 0 bases from J, with 8 bases in between. The CDR3: CSVETLSSYEQYF. CDR3 nucleotide sequence: TGCAGCGTTGAAACTCTTAGCTCCTACGAGCAGTACTTC.

V usage is TRBV13 and J usage is TRBJ2-5; weak D call: TRBD1 (6 bases). This CDR3 region has 15 residues. The V gene lost 2 bases and the J gene lost 2 bases, with 12 bases spanning the gap. CDR1 is PRHDT, CDR2 FYEKMQ, per germline (reference sequence). The CDR3 spells CASSLPSGQQETQYF. The CDR3 DNA is TGTGCCAGCAGCTTACCCTCGGGACAACAAGAGACCCAGTACTTC.

This chain links TRBV25-1 with TRBJ2-7; D possibly corresponds to TRBD1 (6 bases). Germline lookup yields CDR1 MGHDK and CDR2 SYGVNS. The CDR3 has 13 amino acids. Trimming shortened V by 6 bases and J by 4 bases, and 13 bases separated the two germline ends. The CDR3 loop is CASSRDTTYEQYF. CDR3 bases: TGTGCCAGCAGCAGGGACACCACTTACGAGCAGTACTTC.

The chain combines TRBV18 with TRBJ2-1, with TRBD2 as a possible D gene (5 bases). CDR3 size: 16 residues. The ends were cut back, 2 bases at V and 5 bases at J, with 16 bases in the middle. Germline CDR1 KGHSH, CDR2 LQKENI. CDR3 nucleotide sequence: TGTGCCAGCTCACCATCGTCTGGAGGCGGCCACAATGAGCAGTTCTTC. Translating it yields CASSPSSGGGHNEQFF.

The gene calls are TRBV11-2 and TRBJ2-1, with TRBD2 matching 9 bases. V dropped 4 bases and J dropped 13; count of bases not matched to a gene: 2. Germline assignment: CDR1 SGHAT and CDR2 FQNNGV. The length of the CDR3 is 11 residues. The DNA of the CDR3 is TGTGCCAGCAGCTATAGCGGGAGACAGTTCTTC. As protein: CASSYSGRQFF. Variable domain in full (rest from reference TRBV11-2 and TRBJ2-1): EAGVAQSPRYKIIEKRQSVAFWCNPISGHATLYWYQQILGQGPKLLIQFQNNGVVDDSQLPKDRFSAERLKGVDSTLKIQPAKLEDSAVYLCASSYSGRQFFGPGTRLTVL.

J is TRBJ2-3 and V is TRBV7-9; a possible D gene is TRBD2 (5 bases). Germline V gene sequence: CDR1 SEHNR, CDR2 FQNEAQ (reference sequence). The CDR3 is 15 amino acids. Trimming cost V 5 bases and J 5 bases, with 17 bases left between them. CDR3 nucleotide sequence: TGTGCCAGCAGCCCCCGGCGGGCCGCGGGAGATACGCAGTATTTT. Encoded protein: CASSPRRAAGDTQYF.

The V gene is TRBV11-2, the J gene TRBJ2-1, with D unclear. Germline V gene lookup returns CDR1 SGHAT and CDR2 FQNNGV. The CDR3 consists of 15 residues. V was trimmed by 5 bases and J by 5 bases, leaving 16 bases between them. CDR3 bases: TGTGCCAGCAGCCCTGACTCGCACCCCAACAATGAGCAGTTCTTC. This translates into CASSPDSHPNNEQFF.

V gene TRBV7-2 combines with J gene TRBJ2-3; 8 nucleotides match TRBD2. Trimming removed 0 bases from V and 3 bases from J; junction bases left unmatched: 5. This CDR3 has 16 amino acids. Germline values: CDR1 SGHTA, CDR2 FQGNSA. For the CDR3, the DNA is TGTGCCAGCAGCTTAGCCGGGGGACTAGAAACAGATACGCAGTATTTT. Translation: CASSLAGGLETDTQYF.

The table lists this clone with a count of one. The genes are TRBV19 and TRBJ2-4, with TRBD1 matching 10 bases. CDR3 size: 16 residues. Germline CDR1 LNHDA, CDR2 SQIVND (reference sequence). J gave up 7 bases and V 5 bases, and 11 bases lay outside the gene matches. As DNA, the CDR3 is TGTGCCAGTAGTTCCTTATACGGGACAGGGGTCAACATTCAGTACTTC. This codes for CASSSLYGTGVNIQYF.